The sequence of this T cell receptor beta chain was determined in a study of Ad26.COV2.S vaccination and SARS-CoV-2 variants. Regarding the study as a whole: Ad26.COV2.S recipients had broader spike-specific TCRs (P = 0.0014).

Produced via immunoSEQ multiplex PCR; TCRdb's table is partial and in-frame only. Seen here are fewer than 400,000 clones, 85% observed once, and the top ten hold around 2.2%. Sample treatment: approximately 18 received Ad26.COV2.S at low or high dose, single or two shots; about 5 received placebo; per-sample allocation not given. Sampling was performed 63 days after the first vaccine or placebo injection. CDR1 is LNHDA and CDR2 is SQIVND in the germline V gene (reference sequence). The ends lost 5 bases at V and 2 bases at J; junction bases unmatched: 8. The CDR3 runs 16 residues. On this clone: Its antigen remains unknown.

The rearrangement links TRBV19 to TRBJ2-3; 9 bases agree with TRBD2. This receptor was obtained from a person between 18 and 65 years old who received the Ad26.COV2.S COVID-19 vaccine or a placebo. This material consisted of peripheral blood, taken in a trial of Ad26.COV2.S vaccine versus placebo. CDR3: CASSPLAGSPTDTQYF. CDR3 sequence (DNA): TGTGCCAGTAGTCCCCTAGCGGGGAGCCCCACAGATACGCAGTATTTT. The full variable domain, its missing parts supplied by reference TRBV19 and TRBJ2-3, is DGGITQSPKYLFRKEGQNVTLSCEQNLNHDAMYWYRQDPGQGLRLIYYSQIVNDFQKGDIAEGYSVSREKKESFPLTVTSAQKNPTAFYLCASSPLAGSPTDTQYFGPGTRLTVL.